This T cell receptor (beta chain) was sequenced for a study of graft-versus-host responses after intestinal transplantation. Study observations and caveats: Across patients carrying graft-donor T cell macrochimerism, allografts held high graft-versus-host to host-versus-graft clonal ratios. Recipient-marrow GvH clones were detected, some having first appeared in ileum or blood.

V gave up 3 bases and J gave up 2 bases; unmatched junction bases: 3. CDR1 SGDLS and CDR2 YYNGEE come from the germline V gene. The CDR3 contains 16 residues. Profiling relied on immunoSEQ multiplex PCR, and the TCRdb table lists in-frame clones only, not all of them. The sample contains approximately 70,000 clones, 92% of which appear only once. With regard to this clone: What it recognizes is unknown.

The chain joins TRBV9 to TRBJ1-4; 11 bases are a match to TRBD1. The sequence was collected from a human patient who received an intestinal transplant, so some T cells may come from the graft donor. This sample comprised bone marrow, obtained around 720 days after intestinal transplantation. The CDR3 loop reads CASSDRDRGTNEKLFF. The CDR3 bases are TGTGCCAGCAGCGACCGGGACAGGGGGACTAATGAAAAACTGTTTTTT.